This TCR beta chain emerged from a study of beta chain features in type 1 diabetes. The study's findings and limits: Sequencing used cDNA, and cells with high TCR expression could therefore be over-represented. The similarity of naive, central memory and Treg TCRB repertoires appeared greater among patients than among healthy donors.

The CDR3 totals 14 residues. The trim removed 3 bases at V and 2 bases at J, leaving 3 bases unmatched. Germline V gene lookup returns CDR1 MDHEN and CDR2 SYDVKM. cDNA synthesis used the whole RNA isolate, giving expressed TCRB sequences. Millions of reads was the average for naive, central memory and regulatory T cell samples. The table came from immunoSEQ multiplex PCR; TCRdb's copy has only in-frame clones and leaves some out. The sample includes roughly 310,000 clones, approximately 10% of them seen just once. In the case of this clone: No antigen is known for it.

Donors underwent one heparinised blood draw, around 120 mL on average. This chain connects TRBV28 to TRBJ1-2; 7 bases are shared with TRBD1. The source material was naive CD4+ T cells from blood. The TCR sequence derives from a woman aged 30 to 39 in good health. CDR3 amino acids: CASSFGDRNYGYTF. CDR3 nucleotides: TGTGCCAGCAGTTTTGGGGACAGAAACTATGGCTACACCTTC.